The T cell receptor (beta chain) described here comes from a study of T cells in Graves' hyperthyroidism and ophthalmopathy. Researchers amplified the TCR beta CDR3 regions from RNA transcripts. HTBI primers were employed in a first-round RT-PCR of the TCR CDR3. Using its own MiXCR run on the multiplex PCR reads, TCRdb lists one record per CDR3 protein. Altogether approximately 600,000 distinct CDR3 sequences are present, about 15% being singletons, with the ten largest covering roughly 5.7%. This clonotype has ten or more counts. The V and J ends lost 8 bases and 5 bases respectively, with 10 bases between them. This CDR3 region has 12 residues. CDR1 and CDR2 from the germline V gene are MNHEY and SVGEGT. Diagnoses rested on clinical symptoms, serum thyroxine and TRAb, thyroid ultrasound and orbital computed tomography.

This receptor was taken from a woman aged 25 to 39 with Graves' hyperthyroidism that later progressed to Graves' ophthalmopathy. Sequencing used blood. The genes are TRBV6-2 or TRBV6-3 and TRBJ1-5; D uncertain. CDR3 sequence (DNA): TGTGCCAGCGGAAGGGCAGATCAGCCCCAGCATTTT. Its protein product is CASGRADQPQHF.